This TCR beta chain is drawn from a study of blood T cell repertoires in COVID-19. At the level of the study: Collection of acute and convalescent COVID-19 samples took place in the United States, Italy and Spain. Nucleic acid was either cDNA or gDNA, and it came from T cells, B-cell-depleted T cells, or PBMCs.

V shed 5 bases and J shed 8 bases, with 15 bases lying between them. Germline V lookup: CDR1 MNHEY, CDR2 SVGEGT. The CDR3 extends over 13 amino acids. The table came from immunoSEQ multiplex PCR; TCRdb's copy has only in-frame clones and leaves some out. The table shows under 200,000 clones, with 86% occurring only once. Adults between roughly 18 and 89 years of age took part from 24 US areas. The TCR comes from a man aged 35 to 55 with acute COVID-19. Input material: PBMCs or T cells enriched from blood (not recorded which). This chain uses TRBV6-2 or TRBV6-3 with TRBJ1-2, with D maybe TRBD1 (5 bases). CDR3 sequence reads: CASSKTASLGYTF. The CDR3 DNA reads as TGTGCCAGCAGTAAGACAGCCTCTCTCGGCTACACCTTC.